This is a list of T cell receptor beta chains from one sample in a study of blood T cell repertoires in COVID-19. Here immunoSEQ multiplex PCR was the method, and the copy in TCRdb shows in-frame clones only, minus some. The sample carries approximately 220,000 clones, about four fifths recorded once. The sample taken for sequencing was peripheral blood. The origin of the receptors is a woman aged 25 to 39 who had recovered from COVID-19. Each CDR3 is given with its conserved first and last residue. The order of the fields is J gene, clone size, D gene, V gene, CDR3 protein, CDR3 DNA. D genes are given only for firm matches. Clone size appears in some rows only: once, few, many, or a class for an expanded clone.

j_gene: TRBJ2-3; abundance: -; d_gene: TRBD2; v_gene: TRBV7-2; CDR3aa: CASSLAGGTNTDTQYF; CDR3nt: TGTGCCAGCAGCTTAGCCGGCGGGACTAACACAGATACGCAGTATTTT
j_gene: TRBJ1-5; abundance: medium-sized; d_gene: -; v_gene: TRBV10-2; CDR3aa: CASSESSYRQPNQPQHF; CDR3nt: TGCGCCAGCAGTGAGTCCTCCTACCGACAGCCCAATCAGCCCCAGCATTTT
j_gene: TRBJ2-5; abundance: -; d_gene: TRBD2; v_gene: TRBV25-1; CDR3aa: CASRLAGGAETQYF; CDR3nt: TGTGCCAGCAGACTAGCGGGAGGGGCGGAGACCCAGTACTTC
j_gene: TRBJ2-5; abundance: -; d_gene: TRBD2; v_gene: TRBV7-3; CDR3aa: CASSPRLGGQETQYF; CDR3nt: TGTGCCAGCAGCCCAAGACTGGGGGGGCAAGAGACCCAGTACTTC
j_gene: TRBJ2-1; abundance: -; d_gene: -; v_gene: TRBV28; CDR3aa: CASSLLALGSANEQFF; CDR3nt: TGTGCCAGCAGTTTATTGGCGCTAGGTAGTGCCAATGAGCAGTTCTTC
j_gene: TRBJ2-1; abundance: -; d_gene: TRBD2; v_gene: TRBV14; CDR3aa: CASSHLAGSSYNEQFF; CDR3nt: TGTGCCAGCAGCCACTTAGCGGGGAGCTCCTACAATGAGCAGTTCTTC
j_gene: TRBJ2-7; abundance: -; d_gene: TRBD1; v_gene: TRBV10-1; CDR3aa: CAIPGQGGKLTYEQYF; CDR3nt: TGCGCCATCCCGGGACAGGGAGGGAAATTGACCTACGAGCAGTACTTC
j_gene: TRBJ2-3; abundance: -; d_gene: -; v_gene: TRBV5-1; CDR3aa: CASSLGPGSTDTQYF; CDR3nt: TGCGCCAGCAGCTTGGGACCGGGAAGCACAGATACGCAGTATTTT
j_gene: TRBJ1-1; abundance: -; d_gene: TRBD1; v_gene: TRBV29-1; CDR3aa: CSVTGAGTEAFF; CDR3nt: TGCAGCGTGACAGGGGCTGGCACTGAAGCTTTCTTT
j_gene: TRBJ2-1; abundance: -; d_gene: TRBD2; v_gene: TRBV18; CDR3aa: CASSPAGLAEQFF; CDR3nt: TGTGCCAGCTCACCGGCGGGACTAGCGGAACAGTTCTTC
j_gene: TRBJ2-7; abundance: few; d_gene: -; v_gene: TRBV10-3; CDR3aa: CAISKTEAYEQYF; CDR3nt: TGTGCCATCAGCAAGACAGAGGCCTACGAGCAGTACTTC
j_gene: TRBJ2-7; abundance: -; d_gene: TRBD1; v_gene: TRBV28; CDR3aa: CASRIQGNIYEQYF; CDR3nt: TGTGCCAGCAGGATACAGGGGAATATTTACGAGCAGTACTTC
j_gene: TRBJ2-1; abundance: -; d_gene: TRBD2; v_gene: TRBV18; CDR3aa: CASSPPGLADYPINEQFF; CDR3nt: TGTGCCAGCTCACCTCCGGGACTAGCGGACTACCCTATCAATGAGCAGTTCTTC
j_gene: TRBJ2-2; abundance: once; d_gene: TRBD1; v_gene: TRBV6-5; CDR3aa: CAGGTGRTGELFF; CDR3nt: TGTGCCGGGGGGACAGGGAGGACCGGGGAGCTGTTTTTT
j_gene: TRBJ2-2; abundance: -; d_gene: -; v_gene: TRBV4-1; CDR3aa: CASSQATWNTGELFF; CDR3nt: TGCGCCAGCAGCCAAGCGACTTGGAACACCGGGGAGCTGTTTTTT
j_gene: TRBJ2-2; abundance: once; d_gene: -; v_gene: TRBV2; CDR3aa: CASSEFSGELFF; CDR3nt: TGTGCCAGCAGTGAATTCTCCGGGGAGCTGTTTTTT